The 16 T cell receptor beta chains in this list originate from one sample, sequenced in a study of beta chain features in type 1 diabetes. Expressed TCRB transcripts were sequenced because the isolated RNA had all been reverse transcribed beforehand. This table comes from immunoSEQ multiplex PCR, and its TCRdb copy is limited to in-frame clones, with some not included. The profile shows around 400,000 clones, roughly 16% of them singletons. The sample consisted of naive CD4+ T cells from blood. The receptors stem from a woman aged 18-29 years in good health.

This clone was found a few times. CDR3 DNA sequence: TGTGCCAGCAGCCCTAAGGGAGCTAGCGATACCGGGGAGCTGTTTTTT. It encodes CASSPKGASDTGELFF. V gene TRBV7-9 combines with J gene TRBJ2-2, with D perhaps TRBD2 (6 bases). The CDR3 spans 16 residues. Germline CDR1 reads SEHNR; CDR2 reads FQNEAQ (reference sequence). The V end lost 5 bases, the J end lost 5 bases, and 18 bases lay between the germline ends.

V and J are TRBV7-2 and TRBJ2-1; 16 bases fit TRBD2. The CDR3 has 16 residues. Per the germline V gene, CDR1 is SGHTA and CDR2 is FQGNSA. J gave up 6 bases and V 5 bases, and 4 bases lay outside the gene matches. This chain's CDR3 is CASSMGLAGGPNEQFF. The CDR3 bases are TGTGCCAGCAGCATGGGACTAGCGGGAGGGCCCAATGAGCAGTTCTTC.

This CDR3 reads CSVRGWNRGPQGYTGELFF. CDR3 nucleotides: TGCAGCGTTAGAGGGTGGAACAGGGGGCCCCAGGGATACACCGGGGAGCTGTTTTTT. This chain joins TRBV29-1 and TRBJ2-2, with 9 bases that match TRBD1. The V gene end was trimmed by 5 bases and the J gene end by 3 bases; junction bases not matched to a gene: 19. The CDR3 runs to 19 residues. Germline-derived CDR1 and CDR2 are SQVTM and ANQGSEA.

This clone was observed a few times. This sequence joins TRBV6-5 and TRBJ2-3; D may be TRBD2 (6 bases). CDR1 and CDR2 (germline): MNHEY, SVGAGI. V gave up 6 bases and J gave up 1 base, with 11 bases separating them. The CDR3 runs to 14 residues. CDR3 residues: CASRWEAGTDTQYF. The CDR3 DNA sequence: TGTGCCAGCAGATGGGAGGCTGGCACAGATACGCAGTATTTT.

This clone was found a few times. The chain recombines TRBV28 with TRBJ2-1; D is ambiguous. From germline, CDR1 is MDHEN and CDR2 SYDVKM. The CDR3 runs 13 residues. With 6 bases removed from V and 8 bases from J, the gap between germline ends came to 14 bases. The DNA for the CDR3 is TGTGCCAGCAGCCTACCCCCTGTCGATGAGCAGTTCTTC. It encodes CASSLPPVDEQFF.

Only a few counts were recorded for this clone. CDR3 protein: CASSLDQWKREVEQFF. DNA of the CDR3: TGTGCCAGCAGCTTAGATCAATGGAAGAGGGAGGTTGAGCAGTTCTTC. The V gene is TRBV7-9, the J gene TRBJ2-1, with TRBD2 as a possible D gene (6 bases). Trimming pared 1 base from V and 9 bases from J, leaving 19 bases between. Germline lookup yields CDR1 SEHNR and CDR2 FQNEAQ (reference sequence). The CDR3 is made up of 16 amino acids.

This chain's CDR3 is CASFTTGDEQYF. The DNA for the CDR3 is TGTGCCAGCTTTACGACGGGGGACGAGCAGTACTTC. This sequence joins TRBV6-6 and TRBJ2-7, with D perhaps matching TRBD2 (6 bases). V lost 8 bases and J 5 bases, leaving 13 bases between the germline ends. This CDR3 is 12 amino acids long. In germline, CDR1 is MNHNY, CDR2 SVGAGI (reference sequence).

The rearrangement uses TRBV27 and TRBJ2-3; no firm D call. There are 15 residues in the CDR3. Trimming cost V 4 bases and J 2 bases, with 13 bases left between them. Looked up from germline, CDR1 is MNHEY and CDR2 is SMNVEV (reference sequence). Written as DNA, the CDR3 is TGTGCCAGCAGTTATAAAGCAGGAACCACAGATACGCAGTATTTT. Its translation: CASSYKAGTTDTQYF.

This clone was detected only a few times. The chain combines TRBV18 with TRBJ1-1; D might be TRBD1 (6 bases). There are 16 residues in the CDR3. The germline gives CDR1 KGHSH, CDR2 LQKENI. Trimming pared 6 bases from V and 0 bases from J, leaving 17 bases between. CDR3 in DNA: TGTGCCAGCTCCGTTATACAGGGAGGGATGAACACTGAAGCTTTCTTT. It yields the protein CASSVIQGGMNTEAFF. Full variable domain (rest looked up from reference TRBV18 and TRBJ1-1): NAGVMQNPRHLVRRRGQEARLRCSPMKGHSHVYWYRQLPEEGLKFMVYLQKENIIDESGMPKERFSAEFPKEGPSILRIQQVVRGDSAAYFCASSVIQGGMNTEAFFGQGTRLTVV.

The rearrangement joins TRBV5-4 to TRBJ1-1; no clear D gene. V dropped 1 base and J dropped 5 bases, with 15 bases sitting between them. This CDR3 has 15 amino acids. CDR1 is SGHNT and CDR2 is YYREEE in the germline V gene (reference sequence). DNA for the CDR3: TGTGCCAGCAGCTTGCGAGCAGGAACGGGGACTGAAGCTTTCTTT. It is translated as CASSLRAGTGTEAFF.

V gene TRBV6-5 combines with J gene TRBJ2-1; 10 bases match TRBD2. The J segment lost 4 bases and the V segment lost 6 bases, leaving 3 bases of the junction unmatched. The V gene's germline CDR1 is MNHEY and CDR2 SVGAGI. The CDR3 has 14 residues. CDR3 loop: CASSKREGYNEQFF. In DNA form, the CDR3 reads TGTGCCAGCAGCAAGCGGGAGGGGTACAATGAGCAGTTCTTC.

This clone was recorded a few times. The chain uses TRBV7-2 and TRBJ2-5, with D perhaps matching TRBD2 (6 bases). The V end was cut by 1 base, the J end by 2 bases, with 14 bases between. CDR3 size: 16 residues. CDR1 and CDR2 (germline): SGHTA, FQGNSA. In DNA, the CDR3 is TGTGCCAGCAGCTTAGACTCCGGGAGAGCTCAAGAGACCCAGTACTTC. Amino acids: CASSLDSGRAQETQYF.

V gene TRBV29-1 combines with J gene TRBJ2-5; a weak D match, TRBD2 (5 bases). The CDR3 consists of 12 residues. The germline V and J ends were trimmed by 7 bases and 5 bases, with 14 bases remaining between them. Germline-derived CDR1 and CDR2 are SQVTM and ANQGSEA. In DNA, the CDR3 is TGCAGCGCGGAGGCCCCCGGGGAGACCCAGTACTTC. It encodes CSAEAPGETQYF.

The chain joins TRBV15 to TRBJ1-5; D call uncertain. The V and J ends lost 5 bases and 9 bases respectively, with 11 bases between them. CDR1 is LNHNV and CDR2 is YYDKDF in the germline V gene (reference sequence). The CDR3 runs to 12 residues. DNA of the CDR3: TGTGCCACCAGCCGGGATTTTTTGCCCCAGCATTTT. Amino acid sequence: CATSRDFLPQHF.

This chain connects TRBV10-3 to TRBJ1-2; D remains unclear. This CDR3 has 12 amino acids. Germline CDR1 reads ENHRY; CDR2 reads SYGVKD. Trimming removed 7 bases from V and 13 bases from J, with 19 bases in between. Written as DNA, the CDR3 is TGTGCCATCACAAGTGGTTCAGGCCTTCGCACCTTC. Its translation is CAITSGSGLRTF.

This clone was counted only a few times. The J gene is TRBJ2-7, the V gene TRBV11-2; 7 bases agree with TRBD2. Germline V gene lookup returns CDR1 SGHAT and CDR2 FQNNGV. The CDR3 consists of 16 residues. V lost 7 bases to trimming and J lost 7 bases; unmatched junction nucleotides: 19. The chain's CDR3 is CASKSPRGPVGREQYF. CDR3 nucleotide sequence: TGTGCCAGCAAAAGTCCGCGGGGACCGGTCGGGAGGGAGCAGTACTTC.